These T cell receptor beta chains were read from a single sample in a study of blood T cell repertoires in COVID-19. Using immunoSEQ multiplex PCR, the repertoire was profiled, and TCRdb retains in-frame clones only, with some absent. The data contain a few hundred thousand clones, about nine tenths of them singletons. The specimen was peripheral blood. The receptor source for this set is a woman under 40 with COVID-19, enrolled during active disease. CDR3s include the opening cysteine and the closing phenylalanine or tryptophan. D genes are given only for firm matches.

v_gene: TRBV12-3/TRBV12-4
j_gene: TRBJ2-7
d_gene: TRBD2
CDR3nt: TGTGCCAGCCGACTAGCGGGAGTAGGCGAGCAGTACTTC
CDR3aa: CASRLAGVGEQYF

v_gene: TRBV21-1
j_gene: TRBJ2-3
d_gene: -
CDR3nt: TGTGCCAGCAGCAGTAGCGGAGACACAGATACGCAGTATTTT
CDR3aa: CASSSSGDTDTQYF

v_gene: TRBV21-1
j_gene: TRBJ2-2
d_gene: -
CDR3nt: TGTGCCAGCAGAAAGCACAGGGGCACCGGGGAGCTGTTTTTT
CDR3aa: CASRKHRGTGELFF

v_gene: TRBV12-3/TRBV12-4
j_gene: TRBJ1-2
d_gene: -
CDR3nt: TGTGCCAGCAGTTTCCGGGGGGACTATGGCTACACCTTC
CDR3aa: CASSFRGDYGYTF

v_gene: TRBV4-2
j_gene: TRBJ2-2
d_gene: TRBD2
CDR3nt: TGTGCCAGCAGCCTATCACTAGCGGGAGGGCCCACCGGGGAGCTGTTTTTT
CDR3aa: CASSLSLAGGPTGELFF

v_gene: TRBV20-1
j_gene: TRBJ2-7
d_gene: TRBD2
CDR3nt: TGCAGTGCTAGTGGTGATAGCGGGAGGGCCTACGAGCAGTACTTC
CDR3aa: CSASGDSGRAYEQYF

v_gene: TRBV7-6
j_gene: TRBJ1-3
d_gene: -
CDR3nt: TGTGCCAGCAGCTCCCTGTCAGGGGAGGGCGGAAACACCATATATTTT
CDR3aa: CASSSLSGEGGNTIYF

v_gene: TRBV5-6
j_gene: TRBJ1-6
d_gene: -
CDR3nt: TGTGCCAGCAGCCAACCGGGAGCTAATTCACCCCTCCACTTT
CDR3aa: CASSQPGANSPLHF

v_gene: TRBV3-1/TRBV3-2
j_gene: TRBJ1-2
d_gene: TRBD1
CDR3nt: TGTGCCAGCAGTCCCGGGACAGGGGCCTATGGCTACACCTTC
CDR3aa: CASSPGTGAYGYTF

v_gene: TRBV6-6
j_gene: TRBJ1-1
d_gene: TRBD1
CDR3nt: TGTGCCAGCAGTCCGATTACAGGGGTACGCTGGGACACTGAAGCTTTCTTT
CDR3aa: CASSPITGVRWDTEAFF

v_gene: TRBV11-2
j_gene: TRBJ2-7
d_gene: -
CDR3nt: TGTGCCAGCAGCCCCTGGCCCAATCAGGGCTACGAGCAGTACTTC
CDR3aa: CASSPWPNQGYEQYF

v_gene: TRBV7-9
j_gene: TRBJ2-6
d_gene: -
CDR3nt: TGTGCCAGCAGCTTTTGGGGGCCCCTCTCTGGGGCCAACGTCCTGACTTTC
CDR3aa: CASSFWGPLSGANVLTF

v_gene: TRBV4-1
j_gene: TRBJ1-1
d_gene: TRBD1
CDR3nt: TGCGCCAGCAGCCCTTATACAGGGGGCGCAAACACTGAAGCTTTCTTT
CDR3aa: CASSPYTGGANTEAFF

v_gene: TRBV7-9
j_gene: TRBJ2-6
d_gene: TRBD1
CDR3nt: TGTGCCAGCAGCTTCAGGGGGACTGGGGCCAACGTCCTGACTTTC
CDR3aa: CASSFRGTGANVLTF

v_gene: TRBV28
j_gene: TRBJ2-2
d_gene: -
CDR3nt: TGTGCCAGCAGTCACCTGGGACAATTGAACACCGGGGAGCTGTTTTTT
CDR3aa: CASSHLGQLNTGELFF

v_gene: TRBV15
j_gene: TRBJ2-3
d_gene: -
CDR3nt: TGTGCCACCAGCAAAATCCAGGGGCAACGGTACACGCAGTATTTT
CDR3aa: CATSKIQGQRYTQYF

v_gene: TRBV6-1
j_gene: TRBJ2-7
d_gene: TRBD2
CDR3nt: TGTGCCAGCAGTGAGCGGGGACTAGCGGTAATCTCCTACGAGCAGTACTTC
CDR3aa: CASSERGLAVISYEQYF

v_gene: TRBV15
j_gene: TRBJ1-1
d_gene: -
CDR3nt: TGTGCCACCAGCAGAGATCGGGGGGGCACTGAAGCTTTCTTT
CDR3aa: CATSRDRGGTEAFF

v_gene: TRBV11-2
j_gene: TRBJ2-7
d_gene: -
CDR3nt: TGTGCCAGCAGCCGGGAACGGGAGCAGTACTTC
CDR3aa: CASSREREQYF

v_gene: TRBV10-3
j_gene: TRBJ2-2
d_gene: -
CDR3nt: TGTGCCATCAATCACGGGAACACCGGGGAGCTGTTTTTT
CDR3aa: CAINHGNTGELFF

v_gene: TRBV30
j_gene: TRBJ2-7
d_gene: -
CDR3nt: TGTGCCTGGAACCGTAGCCCCTACGAGCAGTACTTC
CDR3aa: CAWNRSPYEQYF